A single count supports the clone carrying this T cell receptor beta chain. No antigen is known for it. The data were obtained in a study of blood T cells in healthy people across ages. Overall study results and limits: With unsorted PBMCs, a conclusive comparison of naive versus antigen-experienced cells was not possible. In long-lived donors, naive CD4+ cell counts and diversity exceeded those of aged donors.

With a J-beta primer mix and a sample-barcoded 5' primer, a second PCR ran about 6 to 11 cycles. TCRdb redid the calling of the 5' RACE reads with MiXCR, one entry per CDR3 protein. The table includes roughly 1,500,000 distinct CDR3 sequences, roughly 32% detected once. CDR3 length equals 14 residues. J lost 11 bases, V lost 3 bases, and 10 bases had no gene match. The origin of this receptor is a woman aged 30 to 39 in good health. V usage is TRBV12-3 or TRBV12-4 and J usage is TRBJ2-5, with 9 bases matching TRBD1. Sequencing input: blood. The CDR3 loop reads CASSFTGGLREQYF. For the CDR3, the DNA is TGTGCCAGCAGTTTTACAGGGGGCCTGCGGGAGCAGTACTTC.